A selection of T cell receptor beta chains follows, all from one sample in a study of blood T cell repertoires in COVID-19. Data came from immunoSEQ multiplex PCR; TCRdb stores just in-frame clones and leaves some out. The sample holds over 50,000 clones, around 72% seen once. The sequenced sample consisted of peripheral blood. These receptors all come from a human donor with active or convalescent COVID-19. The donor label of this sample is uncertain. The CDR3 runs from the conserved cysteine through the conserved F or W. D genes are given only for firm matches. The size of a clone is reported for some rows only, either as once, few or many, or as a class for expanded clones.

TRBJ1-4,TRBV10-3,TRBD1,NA,CATLGQGEEKLFF,TGTGCCACGCTCGGGCAGGGGGAGGAAAAACTGTTTTTT
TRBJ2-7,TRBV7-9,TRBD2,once,CASSTPSGRRYEQYF,TGTGCCAGCAGCACCCCTAGCGGGAGGCGGTACGAGCAGTACTTC
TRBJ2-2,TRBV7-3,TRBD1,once,CASSLSGGAGTGELFF,TGTGCCAGCAGCTTGTCAGGGGGCGCAGGCACCGGGGAGCTGTTTTTT
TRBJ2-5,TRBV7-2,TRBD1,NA,CASSLRDRGVGTQYF,TGTGCCAGCAGCTTAAGGGACAGGGGGGTGGGGACCCAGTACTTC
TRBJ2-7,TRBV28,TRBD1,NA,CASRTGTGAYEQYF,TGTGCCAGCAGGACTGGGACAGGGGCCTACGAGCAGTACTTC
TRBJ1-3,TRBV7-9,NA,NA,CASSRQVSGNTIYF,TGTGCCAGCAGCCGACAGGTCTCTGGAAACACCATATATTTT
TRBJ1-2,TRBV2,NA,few,CASSDGQLLPIYGYTF,TGTGCCAGCAGTGATGGGCAGCTTCTCCCAATCTATGGCTACACCTTC
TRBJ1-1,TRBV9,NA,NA,CASSVGVEGEAFF,TGTGCCAGCAGCGTAGGGGTGGAGGGTGAAGCTTTCTTT
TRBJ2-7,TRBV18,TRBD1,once,CASSPSVTQGAREQYF,TGTGCCAGCTCACCAAGTGTAACTCAGGGGGCGCGGGAGCAGTACTTC
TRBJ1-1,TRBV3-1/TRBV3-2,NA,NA,CASSELANTEAFF,TGTGCCAGCAGCGAACTCGCTAACACTGAAGCTTTCTTT
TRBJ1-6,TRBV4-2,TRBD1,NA,CASSLAGGTQSPLHF,TGTGCCAGCAGCTTGGCAGGGGGTACGCAATCACCCCTCCACTTT
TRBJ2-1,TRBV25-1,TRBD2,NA,CASRLAGGESEQFF,TGTGCCAGCAGACTAGCGGGAGGAGAAAGTGAGCAGTTCTTC
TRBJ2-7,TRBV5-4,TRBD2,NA,CASSFAGGRSYEQYF,TGTGCCAGCAGCTTCGCGGGAGGACGGTCCTACGAGCAGTACTTC
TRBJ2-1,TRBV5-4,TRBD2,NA,CASSAELAGGDNEQFF,TGTGCCAGCAGCGCCGAACTAGCGGGAGGGGACAATGAGCAGTTCTTC
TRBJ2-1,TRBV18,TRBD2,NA,CASSPAGGPYEQFF,TGTGCCAGCTCACCAGCGGGAGGGCCCTATGAGCAGTTCTTC
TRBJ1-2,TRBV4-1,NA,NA,CASSQDRARGYTF,TGCGCCAGCAGCCAAGACAGGGCCCGAGGCTACACCTTC